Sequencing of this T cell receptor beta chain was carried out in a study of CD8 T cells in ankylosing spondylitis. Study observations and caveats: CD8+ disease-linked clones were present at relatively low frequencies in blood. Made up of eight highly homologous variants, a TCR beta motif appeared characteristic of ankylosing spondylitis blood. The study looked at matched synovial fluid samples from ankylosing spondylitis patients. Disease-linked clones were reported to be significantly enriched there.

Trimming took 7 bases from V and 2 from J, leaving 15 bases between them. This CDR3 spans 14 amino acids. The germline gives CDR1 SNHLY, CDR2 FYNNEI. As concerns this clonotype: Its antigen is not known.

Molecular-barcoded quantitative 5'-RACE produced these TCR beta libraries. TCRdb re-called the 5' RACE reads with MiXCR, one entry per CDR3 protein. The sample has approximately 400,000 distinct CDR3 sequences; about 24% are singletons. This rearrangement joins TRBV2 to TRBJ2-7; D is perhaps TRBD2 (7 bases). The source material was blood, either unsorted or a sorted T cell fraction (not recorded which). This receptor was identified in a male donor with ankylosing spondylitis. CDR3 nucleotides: TGTGCCAGCAAGGGGGGGATCTCTGCCTACGAGCAGTACTTC. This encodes CASKGGISAYEQYF.